One sample yielded the 17 T cell receptor beta chains listed below, sequenced in a study of blood T cell repertoires in COVID-19. The data were produced by immunoSEQ multiplex PCR, yet TCRdb's version contains in-frame clones alone and is incomplete. Seen here are just under 300,000 clones, more than 75% observed once, and the top ten hold 1% to 1.5%. Sequencing was carried out using peripheral blood. These receptors came from a man in his 70s with acute or convalescent COVID-19.

The rearrangement uses TRBV7-2 and TRBJ2-7; possible D gene TRBD2, 6 bases. V lost 5 bases, J lost 9 bases, and 20 bases lay in between. Germline V gives CDR1 SGHTA, CDR2 FQGNSA. The CDR3 contains 14 residues. CDR3 in DNA: TGTGCCAGCAGCAGTAACCTAGCGAGTACGAGGCAGTACTTC. Translated, it gives CASSSNLASTRQYF.

The rearrangement links TRBV7-9 to TRBJ2-2; 11 nucleotides agree with TRBD2. Germline CDR1 reads SEHNR; CDR2 reads FQNEAQ (reference sequence). The V and J ends lost 5 bases and 5 bases, in that order; junction bases with no gene match: 4. The CDR3 length is 15 residues. In nucleotides, the CDR3 is TGTGCCAGCAGCGATCGACTAGCGGGGACCGGGGAGCTGTTTTTT. Protein sequence: CASSDRLAGTGELFF.

There are a few counts of this clone. The V call is TRBV19, the J call TRBJ1-5; possibly TRBD1 for D (5 bases). The V end was cut by 5 bases, the J end by 9 bases, with 11 bases between. CDR1 is LNHDA and CDR2 is SQIVND in the germline V gene (reference sequence). The CDR3 spans 12 residues. CDR3 DNA: TGTGCCAGTAGTCTCCGAACAGGGCCCCAGCATTTT. Its protein product is CASSLRTGPQHF.

The V and J genes are TRBV7-9 and TRBJ1-2; perhaps TRBD1 as D (5 bases). The CDR3 is 14 amino acids. The ends were cut back, 5 bases at V and 6 bases at J, with 16 bases in the middle. Germline V gene lookup returns CDR1 SEHNR and CDR2 FQNEAQ (reference sequence). The CDR3 protein is CASSHVDTSDGYTF. The CDR3 nucleotides read TGTGCCAGCAGCCACGTGGACACGAGCGATGGCTACACCTTC.

This clone was seen just once. The chain is built from TRBV30 and TRBJ2-2, with 10 bases aligning to TRBD1. J gave up 5 bases and V 4 bases, and 7 bases lay outside the gene matches. CDR1 is GTSNPN and CDR2 is SVGIG in the germline V gene (reference sequence). The CDR3 loop spans 15 amino acids. For the CDR3, the DNA is TGTGCCTGGACCCGGACAGGGGGGATTACCGGGGAGCTGTTTTTT. Translation: CAWTRTGGITGELFF. Full variable domain (outside the CDR3, taken from reference TRBV30 and TRBJ2-2): SQTIHQWPATLVQPVGSPLSLECTVEGTSNPNLYWYRQAAGRGLQLLFYSVGIGQISSEVPQNLSASRPQDRQFILSSKKLLLSDSGFYLCAWTRTGGITGELFFGEGSRLTVL.

Written as DNA, the CDR3 is TGTGCCAGCAGCTCCGGGGGGAGTTACGAGCAGTACTTC. Amino acids: CASSSGGSYEQYF. V gene TRBV5-4 combines with J gene TRBJ2-7, with 7 bases that match TRBD2. The J segment lost 4 bases and the V segment lost 3 bases, leaving 4 bases of the junction unmatched. Germline values: CDR1 SGHNT, CDR2 YYREEE (reference sequence). The CDR3 is 13 residues long.

The V and J genes are TRBV7-2 and TRBJ2-2, with D possibly matching TRBD2 (6 bases). CDR1 and CDR2 from the germline V gene are SGHTA and FQGNSA. Trimming cost V 3 bases and J 6 bases, with 14 bases left between them. The CDR3 is 15 amino acids. CDR3 loop: CASSLGWGVAGELFF. CDR3 sequence (DNA): TGTGCCAGCAGCTTGGGATGGGGGGTTGCCGGGGAGCTGTTTTTT. Based on the CDR3 plus reference TRBV7-2 and TRBJ2-2, the full variable domain is GAGVSQSPSNKVTEKGKDVELRCDPISGHTALYWYRQSLGQGLEFLIYFQGNSAPDKSGLPSDRFSAERTGGSVSTLTIQRTQQEDSAVYLCASSLGWGVAGELFFGEGSRLTVL.

The J gene is TRBJ1-5, the V gene TRBV5-8, with 7 nucleotides matching TRBD1. Germline lookup yields CDR1 SGHTS and CDR2 YDEGEE. Trimming removed 2 bases from V and 0 bases from J; junction bases left unmatched: 5. This CDR3 has 16 residues. CDR3 residues: CASSLPQGNSNQPQHF. The CDR3 coding sequence is TGTGCCAGCAGCTTACCACAGGGGAATAGCAATCAGCCCCAGCATTTT.

The CDR3 here is CASRFPTGGGHGYTF. The CDR3 nucleotides are TGTGCCAGCAGATTCCCGACCGGGGGGGGACATGGCTACACCTTC. The chain recombines TRBV2 with TRBJ1-2; tentative D call: TRBD1 (5 bases). CDR3 length: 15 amino acids. In germline, CDR1 is SNHLY, CDR2 FYNNEI. The ends were cut back, 6 bases at V and 6 bases at J, with 20 bases in the middle.

The CDR3 DNA is TGCGCCAGCAGCCAACAGGCAGGTTATAGCAATCAGCCCCAGCATTTT. As protein: CASSQQAGYSNQPQHF. The V gene is TRBV4-3, the J gene TRBJ1-5; D gene unclear. CDR1 is LGHNA, CDR2 YSLEER, per germline. The CDR3 is made up of 16 amino acids. Trimming took 2 bases from V and 0 from J, leaving 11 bases between them.

The chain has TRBV11-1 and TRBJ1-1, with D perhaps matching TRBD1 (5 bases). This CDR3 has 15 amino acids. Germline V gene sequence: CDR1 SGHAT, CDR2 FQDESV (reference sequence). The germline V and J ends were trimmed by 1 base and 4 bases, with 13 bases remaining between them. CDR3: CASSLGRRGVTEAFF. For the CDR3, the DNA is TGTGCCAGCAGCTTAGGCAGGAGGGGCGTCACTGAAGCTTTCTTT.

This chain links TRBV6-5 with TRBJ1-3; TRBD1 is a possible D gene (6 bases). This CDR3 spans 15 amino acids. The V gene lost 4 bases and the J gene lost 0 bases, with 10 bases spanning the gap. Germline CDR1 reads MNHEY; CDR2 reads SVGAGI. DNA for the CDR3: TGTGCCAGCAGTTCACAGGGCGACTCTGGAAACACCATATATTTT. Its protein product is CASSSQGDSGNTIYF.

In DNA, the CDR3 is TGTGCCAGCAGCGTTGGGGGACAGGGGCAGACCCAGTACTTC. Residues: CASSVGGQGQTQYF. The V gene is TRBV9, the J gene TRBJ2-5; 10 nucleotides agree with TRBD1. The ends lost 2 bases at V and 6 bases at J; junction bases unmatched: 4. This CDR3 is built from 14 residues. Per germline, CDR1 SGDLS and CDR2 YYNGEE.

The chain links TRBV19 to TRBJ2-1; 8 bases align to TRBD2. J gave up 7 bases and V 6 bases, and 5 bases lay outside the gene matches. Germline V lookup: CDR1 LNHDA, CDR2 SQIVND (reference sequence). This CDR3 has 13 amino acids. CDR3 DNA: TGTGCCAGTAGCCGGACTAGCAGGAATGAGCAGTTCTTC. It codes for CASSRTSRNEQFF.

This clone was seen a handful of times. The genes are TRBV6-2 or TRBV6-3 and TRBJ1-2; D is possibly TRBD1 (6 bases). This CDR3 contains 14 residues. V gave up 2 bases and J gave up 5 bases, with 12 bases separating them. The germline V gene has CDR1 MNHEY and CDR2 SVGEGT. The DNA for the CDR3 is TGTGCCAGCAGTTACACGGACAGAACTTATGGCTACACCTTC. Residues: CASSYTDRTYGYTF.

The rearrangement links TRBV21-1 to TRBJ1-2; the table's D call, TRBD1, was not checked against the DNA. TRBV21-1 is flagged as a pseudogene. This CDR3 is built from 15 residues. This CDR3 is CASSNFNRLNYGYTF. As DNA, the CDR3 is TGTGCCAGCAGCAATTTTAACAGATTGAACTATGGCTACACCTTC.

This chain links TRBV18 with TRBJ2-3, with TRBD1 matching over 9 bases. Trimming took 3 bases from V and 1 from J; bases not matched to a gene: 8. CDR3 size: 17 residues. Germline assignment: CDR1 KGHSH and CDR2 LQKENI. The CDR3 sequence: CASSPQGDRGGTDTQYF. The CDR3 bases are TGTGCCAGCTCACCCCAGGGTGACAGGGGGGGCACAGATACGCAGTATTTT.